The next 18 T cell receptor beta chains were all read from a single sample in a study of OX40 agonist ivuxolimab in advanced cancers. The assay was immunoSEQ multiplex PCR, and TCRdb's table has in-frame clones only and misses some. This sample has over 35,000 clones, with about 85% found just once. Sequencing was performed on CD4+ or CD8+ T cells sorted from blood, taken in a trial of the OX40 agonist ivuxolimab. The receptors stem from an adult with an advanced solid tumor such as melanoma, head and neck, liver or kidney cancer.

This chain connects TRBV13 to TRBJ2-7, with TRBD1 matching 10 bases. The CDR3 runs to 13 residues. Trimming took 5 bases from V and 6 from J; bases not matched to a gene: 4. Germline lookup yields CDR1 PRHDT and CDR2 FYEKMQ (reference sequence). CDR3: CASSPRDRGEQYF. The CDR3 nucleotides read TGTGCCAGCAGCCCCCGGGACAGGGGCGAGCAGTACTTC.

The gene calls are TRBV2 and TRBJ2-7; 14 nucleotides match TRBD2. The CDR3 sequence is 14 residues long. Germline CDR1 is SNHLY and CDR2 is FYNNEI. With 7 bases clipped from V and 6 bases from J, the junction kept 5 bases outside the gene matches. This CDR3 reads CASTGTSGSIEQYF. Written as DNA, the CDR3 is TGTGCCAGCACCGGGACTAGCGGGAGCATCGAGCAGTACTTC.

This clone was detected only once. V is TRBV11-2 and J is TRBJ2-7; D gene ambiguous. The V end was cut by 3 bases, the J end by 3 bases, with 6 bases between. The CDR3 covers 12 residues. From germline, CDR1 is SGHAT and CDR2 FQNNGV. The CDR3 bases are TGTGCCAGCAGCTTCACCAGCTACGAGCAGTACTTC. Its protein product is CASSFTSYEQYF. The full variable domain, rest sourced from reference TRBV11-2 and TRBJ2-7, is EAGVAQSPRYKIIEKRQSVAFWCNPISGHATLYWYQQILGQGPKLLIQFQNNGVVDDSQLPKDRFSAERLKGVDSTLKIQPAKLEDSAVYLCASSFTSYEQYFGPGTRLTVT.

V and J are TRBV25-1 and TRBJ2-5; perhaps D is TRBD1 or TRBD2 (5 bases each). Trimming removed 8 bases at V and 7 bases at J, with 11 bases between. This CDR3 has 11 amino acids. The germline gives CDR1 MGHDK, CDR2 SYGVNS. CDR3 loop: CASGGIGTQYF. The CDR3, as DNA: TGTGCCAGCGGGGGAATAGGGACCCAGTACTTC.

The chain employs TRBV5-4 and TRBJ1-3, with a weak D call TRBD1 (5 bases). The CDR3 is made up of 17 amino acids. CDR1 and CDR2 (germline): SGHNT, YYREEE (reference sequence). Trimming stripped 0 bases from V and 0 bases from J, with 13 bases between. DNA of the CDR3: TGTGCCAGCAGCTTGGGGCAGGGCCCCCTCTCTGGAAACACCATATATTTT. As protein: CASSLGQGPLSGNTIYF.

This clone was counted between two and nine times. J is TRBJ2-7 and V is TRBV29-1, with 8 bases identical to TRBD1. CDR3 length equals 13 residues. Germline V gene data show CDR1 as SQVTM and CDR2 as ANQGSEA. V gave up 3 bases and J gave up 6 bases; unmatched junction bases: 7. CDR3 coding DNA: TGCAGCGTTGAGTCTCCAGGGGGCGCCGAGCAGTACTTC. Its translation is CSVESPGGAEQYF.

The CDR3 region is CASSSLGEGEVTQYF. The CDR3 DNA follows: TGTGCCAGCAGCTCCCTCGGGGAGGGGGAAGTGACCCAGTACTTC. The rearrangement uses TRBV13 and TRBJ2-5, with D tentatively TRBD2 (7 bases). The CDR3 length is 15 residues. Looked up from germline, CDR1 is PRHDT and CDR2 is FYEKMQ (reference sequence). V lost 4 bases and J lost 7, with 19 bases in between.

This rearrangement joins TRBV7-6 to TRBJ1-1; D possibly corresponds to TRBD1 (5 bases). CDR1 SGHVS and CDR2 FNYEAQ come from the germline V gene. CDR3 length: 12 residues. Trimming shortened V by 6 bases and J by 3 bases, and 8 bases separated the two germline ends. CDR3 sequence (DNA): TGTGCCAGCAGTCGAGGGGACACTGAAGCTTTCTTT. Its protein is CASSRGDTEAFF.

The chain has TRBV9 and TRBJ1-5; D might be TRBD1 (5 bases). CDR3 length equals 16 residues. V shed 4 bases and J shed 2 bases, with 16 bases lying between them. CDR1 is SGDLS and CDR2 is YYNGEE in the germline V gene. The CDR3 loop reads CASSLDGGVGNQPQHF. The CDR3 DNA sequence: TGTGCCAGCAGCCTCGACGGGGGGGTGGGCAATCAGCCCCAGCATTTT.

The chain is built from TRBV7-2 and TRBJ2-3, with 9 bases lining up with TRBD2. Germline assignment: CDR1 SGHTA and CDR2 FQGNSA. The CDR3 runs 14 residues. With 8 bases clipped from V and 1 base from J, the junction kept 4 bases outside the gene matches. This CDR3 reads CASRGGGGTDTQYF. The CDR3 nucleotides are TGTGCCAGCCGGGGCGGGGGGGGCACAGATACGCAGTATTTT.

The CDR3 loop reads CASNDAGGSYNEQFF. DNA for the CDR3: TGTGCCAGCAACGACGCAGGGGGCAGCTACAATGAGCAGTTCTTC. The chain couples TRBV9 to TRBJ2-1; 8 positions agree with TRBD1. The CDR3 is 15 amino acids. Germline V lookup: CDR1 SGDLS, CDR2 YYNGEE. V lost 6 bases, J lost 3 bases, and 8 bases stayed unmatched.

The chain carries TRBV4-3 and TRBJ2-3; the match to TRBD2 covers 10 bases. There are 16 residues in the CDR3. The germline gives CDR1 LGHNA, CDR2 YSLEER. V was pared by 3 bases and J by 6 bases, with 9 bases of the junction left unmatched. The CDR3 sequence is CASSQSTSGVDDTQYF. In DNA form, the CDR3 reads TGCGCCAGCAGCCAGTCTACTAGCGGGGTTGACGATACGCAGTATTTT.

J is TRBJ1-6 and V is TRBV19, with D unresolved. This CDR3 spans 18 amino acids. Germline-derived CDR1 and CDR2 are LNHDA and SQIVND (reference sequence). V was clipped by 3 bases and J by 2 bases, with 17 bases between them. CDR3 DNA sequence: TGTGCCAGTAGTATTAGCGGGTCACCTGGAACCTATAATTCACCCCTCCACTTT. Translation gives CASSISGSPGTYNSPLHF.

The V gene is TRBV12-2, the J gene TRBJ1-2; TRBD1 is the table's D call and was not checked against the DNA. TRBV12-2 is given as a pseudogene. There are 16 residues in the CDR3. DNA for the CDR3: TGTGCAAGTCGCCAAATCCCGGGACAGGGGGAAGGTGGCTACACCTTC. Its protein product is CASRQIPGQGEGGYTF.

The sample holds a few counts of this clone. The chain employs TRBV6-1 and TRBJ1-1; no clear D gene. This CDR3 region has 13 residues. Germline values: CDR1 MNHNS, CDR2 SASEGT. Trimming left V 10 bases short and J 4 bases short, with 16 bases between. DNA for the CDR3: TGTGCCATACAAGAGCCGGAGGGCACTGAAGCTTTCTTT. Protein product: CAIQEPEGTEAFF.

CDR3 protein: CASSLTVSGNTIYF. The DNA for the CDR3 is TGTGCCAGCAGCTTAACAGTCTCTGGAAACACCATATATTTT. The rearrangement uses TRBV7-7 and TRBJ1-3, with D uncertain. The V gene lost 2 bases and the J gene lost 0 bases, with 5 bases spanning the gap. The CDR3 runs to 14 residues. CDR1 and CDR2 from the germline V gene are SSHAT and FNYEAQ (reference sequence).

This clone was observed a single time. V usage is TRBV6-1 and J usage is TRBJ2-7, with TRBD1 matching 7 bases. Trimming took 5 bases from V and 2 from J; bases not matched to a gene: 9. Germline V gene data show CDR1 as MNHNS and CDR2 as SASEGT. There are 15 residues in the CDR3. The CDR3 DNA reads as TGTGCCAGCAGTTCAACAGGGGCGAATCCCTACGAGCAGTACTTC. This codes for CASSSTGANPYEQYF.

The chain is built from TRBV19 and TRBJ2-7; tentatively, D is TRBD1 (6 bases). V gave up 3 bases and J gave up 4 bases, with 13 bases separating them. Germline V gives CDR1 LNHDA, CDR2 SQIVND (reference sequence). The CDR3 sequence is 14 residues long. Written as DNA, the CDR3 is TGTGCCAGTAGTATTGAAGGGGGTACGTACGAGCAGTACTTC. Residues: CASSIEGGTYEQYF.